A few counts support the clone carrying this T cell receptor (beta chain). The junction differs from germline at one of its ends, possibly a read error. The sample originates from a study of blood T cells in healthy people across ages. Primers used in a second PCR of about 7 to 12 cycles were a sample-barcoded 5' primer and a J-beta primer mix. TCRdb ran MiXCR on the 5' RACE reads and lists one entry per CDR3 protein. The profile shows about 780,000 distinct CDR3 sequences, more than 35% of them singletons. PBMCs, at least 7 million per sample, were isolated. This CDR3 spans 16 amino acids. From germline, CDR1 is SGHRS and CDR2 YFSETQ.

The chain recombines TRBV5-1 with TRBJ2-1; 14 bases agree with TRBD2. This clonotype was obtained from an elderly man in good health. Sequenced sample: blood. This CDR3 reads CASSLGGLAGGNEQFF. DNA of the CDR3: TGTGCCAGCAGCTTGGGAGGACTAGCGGGAGGCAATGAGCAGTTCTTC.